Here is one T cell receptor (beta chain) with its context. Its target antigen remains unknown. Base qualities were left out, and no much larger clone turns up one base away. This specimen comes from a study of shared clonotypes between healthy human individuals (dated by TCRdb to 2020 to 2021). In the study overall: Three men and two women, aged 18 to 49 years, made up the cohort. For each donor, CD4 naive and CD4 memory were each given three plates, CD8 naive was given two plates, and CD8 memory was given one plate. To estimate repertoire size and how much clonotype sharing occurs between individuals, the study deeply sequenced the blood TCR repertoires of five healthy adults. To increase sequencing depth and limit assay-specific biases, different laboratories used diverse techniques to prepare libraries and sequence TCR repertoires. Leukapheresis yielded between about 0.8 and 9.5 billion PBMCs per donor.

The donors were healthy, HIV-negative adults with no recently reported acute infections or vaccinations. Only Caucasian adults living in Nashville, Tennessee, USA were represented among the donors. The CD8 memory samples were a combination of magnetically selected CD45RO+ cells and CCR7-negative CD45RA+ effector memory (TemRA) cells. After blood collection by leukapheresis, PBMCs were isolated using Ficoll-Histopaque density gradient centrifugation and then cryopreserved in the vapor phase of liquid nitrogen. Purity and quantity of every magnetically sorted T cell population were checked by analytical flow cytometry. Each sorted fraction had its genomic DNA isolated and then quantified by UV absorbance on a Nanodrop 2000c. Beyond this particular receptor, the publication reports: Naive subsets generally had larger estimated clonotype richness than memory subsets did. Based on pairwise subsampling, the degree of clonotype sharing among donors was expected to be affected by sequencing depth. Because the study included a small number of donors, the genetic and exposure-history diversity represented was limited. Clonotypes shared by all four sorted-subset donors showed higher generation probabilities than non-shared clonotypes. Roughly 5.2% of naive CD4, approximately 3.7% of naive CD8, around 2.3% of memory CD4, and approximately 0.4% of memory CD8 clonotypes were shared across several donors. Rarefaction of sorted-subset datasets indicated incomplete sequencing despite the large sequencing depth. Sampling was restricted to blood, and TCR repertoires in tissues likely differ from the TCR repertoires found in blood.

At the junction V is shortened by 5 bases and J by 4 bases; bases outside the gene matches: 9. Inclusive of the bounding cysteine and phenylalanine, the CDR3 is 15 residues long. The read is trimmed to its CDR3 DNA, 45 bases read in frame from base 1. Per the germline V gene, MNHEY is the CDR1 and SVGAGI is the CDR2. Using the deep immunoSEQ assay, TCR CDR3 regions were amplified from genomic DNA by multiplex PCR. For each cell subset, the extracted genomic DNA was distributed evenly across all wells of several immunoSEQ 96-well plates, and each plate served as one replicate. Each replicate PCR for sorted subsets received roughly 0.2 ug genomic DNA, equal to tens of thousands of T cell genomes. The purified libraries were quantified using a Qubit 3.0 fluorometer, sized with a Bioanalyzer 2100, and then quantified again using the KAPA Library Quantification kit. A separate single-read 150-cycle Illumina NextSeq 550 flow cell was used to sequence each immunoSEQ 96-well plate. Under the source paper's analysis protocol: Because the immunoSEQ output included only junctional sequences and no quality scores, the filtering could not be the same as the filtering used for full-length reads. Sequences were annotated with PyIR, a Python wrapper for IgBLAST v1.9, and V/J genes and CDR3 were assigned using IMGT germline references. Reads with weak V/J assignments (E-value above 1e-6), missing CDR3, stop codons, out-of-frame junctions, or ambiguous translated residues were removed. V3J clonotypes were defined by identical inferred V gene, J gene, and CDR3 amino acid sequence. Percentage overlap between repertoires was calculated by dividing the number of shared unique clonotypes by the size of the smaller repertoire. Richness of each repertoire was evaluated using RTK rarefaction, the Chao1 estimator, and Recon v2.1 estimates of unobserved clonotypes. For all TCRbeta clonotypes obtained by the gDNA method from four donors, generation probabilities were computed with OLGA. Held by TCRdb, this immuneACCESS table contains in-frame sequences only and omits some clones. Under half of the omission traces to an unresolved V gene where checked; the cause of the rest is unknown. The DNA gave D and trimming, while V, J and clone size come from that table. Counted in this sample were roughly 720,000 clones; about nine tenths of them appeared once. About a third of the sample is in the top ten clones.

The sequenced sample was memory CD8+ T cells from PBMCs. The cell subset or site label corresponds to: CD45RO+ cells pooled with CCR7-negative TemRA cells. The V gene is TRBV6-5 and the J gene is TRBJ2-3, and TRBD1 aligns with 7 junction nucleotides. The receptor's source is a man aged 18 to 35 in good health. Some clones in this sample may be carry-over from other donors' samples. This receptor has the CDR3 CASSQTGYSADTQYF. In nucleotide form, the sequence is TGTGCCAGCAGTCAGACAGGGTATTCGGCAGATACGCAGTATTTT.